Sequencing of this T cell receptor beta chain was carried out in a study of CD8 T cells in Susac syndrome. Only one count was recorded for this clonotype. The multiple sclerosis controls, all treatment-naive patients, had relapsing-remitting disease that was stable or active. Reverse transcription of about 0.5 to 1 ug RNA used random hexamers. TCR beta CDR3 was amplified by immunoSEQ covering 54 Vbeta and 13 Jbeta. TCRdb analysed the immunoSEQ multiplex PCR reads with MiXCR anew, one entry per CDR3 protein. The table lists just over 150,000 distinct CDR3 sequences, 95% to 96% of them singletons. The clonotype comes from a human donor with multiple sclerosis. Sequencing was done on a sample of CD8+ T cells from PBMCs.

The CDR3 bases are TGTGCCTGGACCCCAGTGGGGATCGGCTATGGCTACACCTTC. It specifies CAWTPVGIGYGYTF. This rearrangement joins TRBV30 to TRBJ1-2, with D unclear. The V end lost 4 bases, the J end lost 4 bases, and 16 bases lay between the germline ends. Germline CDR1 is GTSNPN and CDR2 is SVGIG (reference sequence). The CDR3 spans 14 residues.